Sequencing of this T cell receptor (beta chain) was carried out in a study of T cell repertoires in aging, cancer and after chemotherapy. The overall study: Over several months to years, re-sampled healthy donor repertoires clearly shared clones.

A mixed TRB-A/B primer pool amplified rearranged TRB by multiplex touch-down PCR. Via MiXCR, TCRdb re-called the multiplex PCR reads, giving one row per CDR3 protein. The repertoire includes some 10,000 distinct CDR3 sequences, 38% of them detected once, and nearly 8.5% sits in the top ten. The template was genomic DNA from peripheral blood, not RNA. The CDR3 has 13 residues. V lost 4 bases, J lost 1 base, and 8 bases lay in between. Germline-derived CDR1 and CDR2 are GTSNPN and SVGIG (reference sequence). The sequence was obtained from a human donor in good health. The J gene is TRBJ1-5, the V gene TRBV30; D unresolved. Sequencing was carried out using blood. Here the CDR3 DNA reads TGTGCCTGGAATCCTGAAAGCAATCAGCCCCAGCATTTT. This gives the protein CAWNPESNQPQHF.